The clone carrying this T cell receptor beta chain turned up a few times. The method was immunoSEQ multiplex PCR; TCRdb's version includes in-frame clones alone and lacks a portion of them. This table holds about 150,000 clones, approximately 83% found once. The source of the sample is a study of blood T cell repertoires in COVID-19. The sequenced sample was peripheral blood. The origin of this receptor is a woman in her fifties or sixties with COVID-19, enrolled during active disease.

CDR3 sequence (DNA): TGTGCCAGTAGTATATGGAGGGCAAGCAATCAGCCCCAGCATTTT. Encoded protein: CASSIWRASNQPQHF. The chain joins TRBV19 to TRBJ1-5; D gene ambiguous. From germline, CDR1 is LNHDA and CDR2 SQIVND (reference sequence). V was trimmed by 2 bases and J by 1 base, leaving 9 bases between them. The CDR3 covers 15 residues.